These T cell receptor beta chains were read from a single sample in a study of technical replicates of blood from a handful of donors. Libraries were prepared by immunoSEQ multiplex PCR; TCRdb keeps only in-frame clonotypes and omits some of them. The repertoire holds 65,000 to 80,000 clones, with 80% to 95% as singletons. The sample was T cells isolated from PBMCs. These receptors were obtained from a human donor in good health. The CDR3 runs from the conserved cysteine through the conserved F or W. Fields, in order: V gene, J gene, D gene, clone size, CDR3 DNA, CDR3 protein. The D gene is left open where the match is weak. The size of a clone is reported for some rows only, either as once, few or many, or as a class for expanded clones.

TRBV29-1,TRBJ2-3,TRBD1,NA,TGCAGCGCTGCGGGACAGGGGGCAACAGATACGCAGTATTTT,CSAAGQGATDTQYF
TRBV2,TRBJ2-5,NA,NA,TGTGCCAGCAAGGCAGGGCGGAGAGAAAAAGAGACCCAGTACTTC,CASKAGRREKETQYF
TRBV28,TRBJ2-3,TRBD2,NA,TGTGCCAGCAGTTTATTCGCTACCCTTACTAGCGGGAGCACAGATACGCAGTATTTT,CASSLFATLTSGSTDTQYF
TRBV5-6,TRBJ1-2,NA,NA,TGTGCCAGCAGCGCTACTCGGGTAGGCTACACCTTC,CASSATRVGYTF
TRBV9,TRBJ1-2,NA,NA,TGTGCCAGCAGCCGCGACATTAGCTATGGCTACACCTTC,CASSRDISYGYTF
TRBV5-8,TRBJ1-1,NA,once,TGTGCCAGCAGCTTTAGTAGCCTAATGAACACTGAAGCTTTCTTT,CASSFSSLMNTEAFF
TRBV18,TRBJ2-5,TRBD1,NA,TGTGCCAGCTCACGGGACAGGAACCAAGAGACCCAGTACTTC,CASSRDRNQETQYF
TRBV5-1,TRBJ2-5,NA,NA,TGCGCCAGCAGCTTGGCCTCATGGAGGGAGACCCAGTACTTC,CASSLASWRETQYF
TRBV11-2,TRBJ2-7,NA,NA,TGTGCCAGCAGCTTAAGCGCGGGCGTTAGCGCTTACCACGAGCAGTACTTC,CASSLSAGVSAYHEQYF
TRBV9,TRBJ2-7,NA,NA,TGTGCCAGCAGCGTCGGAGGGCAGAACTCCTACGAGCAGTACTTC,CASSVGGQNSYEQYF
TRBV6-1,TRBJ2-1,TRBD2,NA,TGTGCCAGCAGACTAGCGGGAGAGGTGGATGAGCAGTTCTTC,CASRLAGEVDEQFF
TRBV27,TRBJ1-5,TRBD1,NA,TGTGCCAGCAGTTGGGACAGGGGAAATCAGCCCCAGCATTTT,CASSWDRGNQPQHF
TRBV13,TRBJ1-1,NA,once,NA,CASSLGSGTATLKLSF
TRBV5-1,TRBJ1-1,NA,few,TGCGCCAGCAGCTTGTCGGGGGGGAACACTGAAGCTTTCTTT,CASSLSGGNTEAFF
TRBV16,TRBJ2-7,NA,NA,TGTGCCAGCAGCCAATGGTCCAGCTACGAGCAGTACTTC,CASSQWSSYEQYF
TRBV11-3,TRBJ2-5,TRBD1,NA,TGTGCCAGCAGCCGCGATCGAGGGACAGAGAGAGAGACCCAGTACTTC,CASSRDRGTERETQYF
TRBV4-1,TRBJ2-7,TRBD2,NA,TGCGCCAGCAGCCAAGGGCCCTTAGGGACTAGCGGGTTCTCCTACGAGCAGTACTTC,CASSQGPLGTSGFSYEQYF